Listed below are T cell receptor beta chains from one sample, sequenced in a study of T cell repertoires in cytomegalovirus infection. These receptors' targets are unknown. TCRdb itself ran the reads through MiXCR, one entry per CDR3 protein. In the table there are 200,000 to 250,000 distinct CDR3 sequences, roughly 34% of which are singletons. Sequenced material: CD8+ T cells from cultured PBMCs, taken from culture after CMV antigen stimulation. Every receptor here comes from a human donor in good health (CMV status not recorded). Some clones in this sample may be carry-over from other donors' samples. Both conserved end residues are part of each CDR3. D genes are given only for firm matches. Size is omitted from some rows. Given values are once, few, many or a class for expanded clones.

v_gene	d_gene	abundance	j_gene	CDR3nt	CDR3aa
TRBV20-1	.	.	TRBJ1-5	TGCAGTGCTAGAGTCCAAAGGGGGGGTATAGGTCATCAGCCCCAGCATTTT	CSARVQRGGIGHQPQHF
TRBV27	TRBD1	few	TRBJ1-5	TGTGCCAGCAGTCCTCGGACAGGGGGGAGCAATCAGCCCCAGCATTTT	CASSPRTGGSNQPQHF
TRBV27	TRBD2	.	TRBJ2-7	TGTGCCAGCATCGGGGGACTAGCGACACACGAGCAGTACTTC	CASIGGLATHEQYF
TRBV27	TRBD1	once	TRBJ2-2	TGTGCCACCCGGGACAGGTGGGACACCGGGGAGCTGTTTTTT	CATRDRWDTGELFF
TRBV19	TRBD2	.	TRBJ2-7	TGTGCCAGTAGTCTCGGACTAGCGGAAACCCAGCAGTACTTC	CASSLGLAETQQYF
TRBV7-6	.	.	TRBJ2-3	TGTGCCAGCAGCCAGGGACGGAGAACAGATACGCAGTATTTT	CASSQGRRTDTQYF
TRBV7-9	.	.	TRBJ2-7	TGTGCCAGCAGCCTACAGGCGTACTACGAGCAGTACTTC	CASSLQAYYEQYF
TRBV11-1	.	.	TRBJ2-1	TGTGCCAGCAGCTTAGTTGGCAGTATCTACAATGAGCAGTTCTTC	CASSLVGSIYNEQFF
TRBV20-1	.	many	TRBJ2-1	TGCAGTGCTAGCGGCACGAGCTCCTACAATGAGCAGTTCTTC	CSASGTSSYNEQFF
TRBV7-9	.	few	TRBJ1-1	TGTGCCAGCAGCTCTTCTCTGGATCTAAACACTGAAGCTTTCTTT	CASSSSLDLNTEAFF
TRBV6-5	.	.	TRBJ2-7	TGTGCCAGCAGTTACAGAGGCCGTCGTGAGCAGTACTTC	CASSYRGRREQYF
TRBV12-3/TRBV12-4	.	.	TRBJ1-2	TGTGCCAGCACCCCCGGACCCCCAACTAACTATGGCTACACCTTC	CASTPGPPTNYGYTF
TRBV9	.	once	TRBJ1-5	TGTGCCAGCAGCGAACAGAATAGCAATCAGCCCCAGCATTTT	CASSEQNSNQPQHF
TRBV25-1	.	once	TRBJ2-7	TGTGCCAGCAGTGAATCTGGCCGTATCTCCTACGAGCAGTACTTC	CASSESGRISYEQYF
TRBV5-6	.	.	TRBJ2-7	TGTGCCAGCAGCTTGAGGCCAGGGACCCCCCGTCAATACGAGCAGTACTTC	CASSLRPGTPRQYEQYF
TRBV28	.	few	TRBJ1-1	TGTGCCAGCAGTTTACAGGGCAGCAGGTCTGAAGCTTTCTTT	CASSLQGSRSEAFF
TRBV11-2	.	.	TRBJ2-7	TGTGCAAGCAGCTTAGCCGCTGTAGGCCCCCTCTACGAGAAGTACTTC	CASSLAAVGPLYEKYF
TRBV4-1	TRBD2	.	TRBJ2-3	TGCGCCAGCAGCCGGCTAGCGGGAGTTGAGGATACGCAGTATTTT	CASSRLAGVEDTQYF
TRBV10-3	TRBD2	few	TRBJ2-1	TGTGCCATCAGTGAACCTAGCGGGGAGTACAATGAGCAGTTCTTC	CAISEPSGEYNEQFF
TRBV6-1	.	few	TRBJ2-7	TGTGCCGGGGGGAACGCCTACGAGCAGTACTTC	CAGGNAYEQYF
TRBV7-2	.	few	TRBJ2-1	TGTGCCAGCAGCCCCCGTCCGATTGGGGATGAGCAGTTCTTC	CASSPRPIGDEQFF
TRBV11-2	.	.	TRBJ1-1	TGTGCCAGCACCCCGAGGGAAGCTTTCTTT	CASTPREAFF
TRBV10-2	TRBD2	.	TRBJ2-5	TGCGCCAGCAGTCGAACTAGCGGGGAGCAAGAGACCCAGTACTTC	CASSRTSGEQETQYF
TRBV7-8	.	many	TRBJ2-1	TGTGCCAGCAGCCAGTTACCCGGGAGCTACAATGAGCAGTTCTTC	CASSQLPGSYNEQFF
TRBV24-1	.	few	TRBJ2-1	TGTGCCACCGGGGCTGGGGATTACAATGAGCAGTTCTTC	CATGAGDYNEQFF
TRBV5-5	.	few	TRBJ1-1	TGTGCCAGCAGCCATCGTCCCATACCACTTAACACTGAAGCTTTCTTT	CASSHRPIPLNTEAFF
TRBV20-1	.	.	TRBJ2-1	TGCAGTGCTAGCCTTACCCCTAGCCTGAATCCCCATGAGCAGTTCTTC	CSASLTPSLNPHEQFF
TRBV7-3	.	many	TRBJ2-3	TGTGCCAGCAGCTTAACAGGCGCTAGCACAGATACGCAGTATTTT	CASSLTGASTDTQYF
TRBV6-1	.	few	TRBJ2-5	TGTGCCAGCAGTTTCCTTCAGGGGGAGGGAGTAGGAGAGACCCAGTACTTC	CASSFLQGEGVGETQYF
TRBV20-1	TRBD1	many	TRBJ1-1	TGCAGTGCTACCCGGGACAGCAACACTGAAGCTTTCTTT	CSATRDSNTEAFF
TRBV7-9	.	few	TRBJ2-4	TGTGCCAGCAGCGGCCCCGGGGGAGCCAAAAACATTCAGTACTTC	CASSGPGGAKNIQYF
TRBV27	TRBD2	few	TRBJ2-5	TGTGCCAGCAGTTTGGGTAGCGGGCTGGGGGCCCAGTACTTC	CASSLGSGLGAQYF
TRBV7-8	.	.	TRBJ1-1	TGTGCCAGCAGCCCAACACCGACGGGATGGAACACTGAAGCTTTCTTT	CASSPTPTGWNTEAFF
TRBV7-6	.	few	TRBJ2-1	TGTGCCAGCGGCGTAGCGAGTAGCAATGAGCAGTTCTTC	CASGVASSNEQFF
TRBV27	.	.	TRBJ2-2	TGTGCCAGCAGTTTATCCCTTAGGGAGCTGTTTTTT	CASSLSLRELFF
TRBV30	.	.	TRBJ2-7	TGTGCCTGGAGTGTACTAGGTTCCTACGAGCAGTACTTC	CAWSVLGSYEQYF
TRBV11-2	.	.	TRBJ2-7	TGTGCCAGCAGCGCCCCGGGACGGCCCTCTGAGGACGAGCAGTACTTC	CASSAPGRPSEDEQYF
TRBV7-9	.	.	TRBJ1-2	TGTGCCAGCAGCGGGGAGACAGGCTATGGCTACACCTTC	CASSGETGYGYTF
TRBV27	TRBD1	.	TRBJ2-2	TGTGCCAGCACCCCACTCGGACAGGCGAACACCGGGGAGCTGTTTTTT	CASTPLGQANTGELFF
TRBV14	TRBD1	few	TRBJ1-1	TGTGCCAGCAGCCAAGATCTCGGCGACAGGGGATCCGGCACTGAAGCTTTCTTT	CASSQDLGDRGSGTEAFF
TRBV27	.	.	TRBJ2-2	TGTGCCAGCAGTCAAGGGACGGAGAACACCGGGGAGCTGTTTTTT	CASSQGTENTGELFF
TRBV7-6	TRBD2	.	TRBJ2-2	TGTGCCAGCAGCTTATGGCGGGAGAGGACCGGGGAGCTGTTTTTT	CASSLWRERTGELFF
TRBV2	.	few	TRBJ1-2	TGTGCCAGCAGTGAGTGGTTGGAGGGGGACTTTTACTATGGCTACACCTTC	CASSEWLEGDFYYGYTF
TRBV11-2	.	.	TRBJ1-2	TGTGCCAGCAGCTTACAGTACAGCAACTATGGCTACACCTTC	CASSLQYSNYGYTF
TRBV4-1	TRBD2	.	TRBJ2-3	TGCGCCAGCAGCCAAGTACGCCTGACTAGCGGGAAGGGGGATACGCAGTATTTT	CASSQVRLTSGKGDTQYF
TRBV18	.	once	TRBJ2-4	TGTGCCAGCCGAGGCGCTGGGGCATTAGCCAAAAACATTCAGTACTTC	CASRGAGALAKNIQYF
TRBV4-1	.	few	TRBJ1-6	TGCGCCAGCAGCCACCTGGGACCTTCACCCCTCCACTTT	CASSHLGPSPLHF
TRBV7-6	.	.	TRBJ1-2	TGTGCCAGCAGCCTAAGACCGGATTGGGGAGGCTACACCTTC	CASSLRPDWGGYTF